This T cell receptor beta chain comes out of a study of blood T cell repertoires in COVID-19. Study details: Samples of COVID-19 (acute and convalescent) were obtained from the United States, Italy and Spain.

Recruitment covered about two dozen US areas and drew participants whose ages spanned about 18 to 100 years. Details on this clone: A read error may account for a junction end that differs from germline.

TCRdb's table, derived via immunoSEQ multiplex PCR, lists solely in-frame clones and lacks some. The data hold a few hundred thousand clones, with approximately 91% observed a single time. The CDR3 consists of 12 residues. The germline gives CDR1 LGHDT, CDR2 YNNKEL (reference sequence). Sequenced sample: PBMCs or T cells enriched from blood (not recorded which). V and J are TRBV3-1 (or the pseudogene TRBV3-2) and TRBJ1-2, with 7 positions matching TRBD1. The TCR sequence derives from a human donor in a cohort exposed to, infected with or recovered from COVID-19 (not recorded which). The donor label of this sample is uncertain. The CDR3 bases are TGTGCCAGCAGCGAAGACAGGGTCGGCTACACCTTC. As protein: CASSEDRVGYTF.